The source of this T cell receptor beta chain is a study of shared clonotypes between healthy human individuals. Terminally differentiated effector memory CD45RA+ cells were excluded from the naive CD8 cells, which were CD45RO-negative and positively selected for CCR7. Some clones are missing from TCRdb's copy, which holds only in-frame ones; the method was immunoSEQ multiplex PCR. The table includes about 2.2 million clones, approximately 92% detected once. Sample: naive CD8+ T cells from PBMCs. The sequence came from a man younger than 35 in good health. Some clones in this sample may be carry-over from other donors' samples.

Written as DNA, the CDR3 is TGTGCCAGCAGCCTACGGAGAATGAACACTGAAGCTTTCTTT. Residues: CASSLRRMNTEAFF. The chain employs TRBV14 and TRBJ1-1, with D uncertain. Deletions cut 4 bases from V and 0 bases from J, with 9 bases between. The CDR3 length is 14 residues. Looked up from germline, CDR1 is SGHDN and CDR2 is FVKESK.